This T cell receptor beta chain comes out of a study of technical replicates of blood from a handful of donors. The CDR3 length is 14 residues. Germline CDR1 MGHRA, CDR2 YSYEKL. V shed 1 base and J shed 1 base, with 6 bases lying between them. Data came from immunoSEQ multiplex PCR; TCRdb stores just in-frame clones and leaves some out. In the table there are about 49,000 clones, roughly 92% of which are singletons. The clonotype was recovered from a human donor in good health. Some clones in this sample may be carry-over from other donors' samples. V and J are TRBV4-1 and TRBJ2-3; D may be TRBD2 (6 bases). The sample consisted of PBMCs. CDR3 bases: TGCGCCAGCAGCCAAGTAGCGGGCACAGATACGCAGTATTTT. Encoded protein: CASSQVAGTDTQYF.